This T cell receptor beta chain was recovered during a study of OX40 agonist ivuxolimab in advanced cancers. Study-wide points: A proportion of nonresponders additionally exhibited low normalized T-cell clonal expansion.

As to this clone: What it binds is unknown.

Produced via immunoSEQ multiplex PCR; TCRdb's table is partial and in-frame only. The sample includes 25,000 to 40,000 clones, 80% to 90% of them seen just once. The CDR3 spans 14 residues. The germline V and J ends were trimmed by 4 bases and 0 bases, with 9 bases remaining between them. CDR1 SNHLY and CDR2 FYNNEI come from the germline V gene. The V and J genes are TRBV2 and TRBJ1-1; D is possibly TRBD1 (5 bases). This receptor was obtained from an adult with an advanced solid tumor such as melanoma, head and neck, liver or kidney cancer. The sample here was CD4+ or CD8+ T cells sorted from blood, taken in a trial of the OX40 agonist ivuxolimab. The CDR3 bases are TGTGCCAGCAGTGTGGACAAAATGAACACTGAAGCTTTCTTT. Protein: CASSVDKMNTEAFF.